This note documents a single T cell receptor beta chain sequence. Its antigen target is currently unknown. No base quality information exists; no much larger clone differs at one position. The data belong to a study of Ad26.COV2.S vaccination and SARS-CoV-2 variants (dated by TCRdb to the early 2020s). General notes on the study: Vaccine-arm donors came from COV1001, a multicentre, randomized, double-blind, placebo-controlled phase I-IIa trial of Ad26.COV2.S in healthy adults. Dosing of Ad26.COV2.S was intramuscular, at either 5x10^10 or 1x10^11 viral particles, delivered as one shot or as two shots spaced 56 days apart. Sequencing of the TCRbeta repertoire served to evaluate the specificity and breadth of SARS-CoV-2-reactive T cell receptors following Ad26.COV2.S vaccination. A total of around 32 samples were included in the TCR-sequenced set, comprising around 19 Ad26.COV2.S vaccine recipients, 5 placebo recipients and 8 SARS-CoV-2 convalescent individuals. Trial participants were randomized into five groups of five: low-dose or high-dose Ad26.COV2.S given once or twice, or placebo on both occasions. Blinding of investigators to trial group allocation was maintained during experiments and outcome assessment. Here is what the overall study found, with its caveats: It was noted by the authors that total T cell responses may have been underestimated by the TCR breadth and depth analyses. The study was not powered for comparison of responses between vaccine doses or regimens. After vaccination, spike-specific CD8+ and CD4+ T cell responses were reported to show substantial breadth. Compared with placebo recipients, Ad26.COV2.S recipients showed higher spike-specific TCR breadth (P = 0.0014). Non-spike TCR breadth was comparable between vaccine and placebo recipients, consistent with the vaccine containing only spike.

Deletion took 1 base off V and 2 bases off J, with a span of 15 bases between the germline ends. From a lookup of the germline V gene, CDR1 and CDR2 are KGHSH and LQKENI. The CDR3 numbers 16 residues from cysteine through phenylalanine. Only the CDR3 DNA stays, 48 bases, in frame from base 1. TCRbeta CDR3 regions were sequenced with the immunoSEQ Assay. After extraction, genomic DNA underwent amplification by bias-controlled multiplex PCR, followed by high-throughput sequencing. Per the source publication's procedure: To quantify the absolute abundance of every unique TCRbeta CDR3 region, sequences were collapsed and filtered. T cell fraction was estimated by normalizing TCRbeta template counts to usable DNA, which was measured by amplifying reference genes present in all nucleated cells. Repertoire TCRs were annotated as SARS-CoV-2-specific by exact matching of V gene, CDR3 amino acid sequence and J gene to a known reactive TCR set. The reference SARS-CoV-2 TCR set came from MIRA and was filtered for enrichment in COVID-19-positive ImmuneCODE repertoires, removing public or cross-reactive TCRs. Based on the MIRA antigens, annotated TCRs were further analysed at the level of specific ORF or position within ORF. Depth was the summed frequency of annotated unique rearrangements, while breadth was defined as annotated unique rearrangements over total unique productive rearrangements. Group comparisons of TCR breadth used two-sided Wilcoxon rank-sum tests. The immuneACCESS repertoire file appears here via TCRdb, limited to in-frame rearrangements. These files lack a portion of the clones; in checked studies, under half of the deficit traces to unresolved V genes, and the cause of the others is not known. From that table come the V and J calls and clone size; the DNA was used to work out D and trimming. Here the sample has about 480,000 clones; around nine tenths occur a single time. Around 13% of the sample belongs to the ten largest clones.

The label giving this sample's treatment or condition can be read as: 15 to 20 received Ad26.COV2.S at low or high dose, single or two shots; several received placebo; per-sample allocation not given. Repertoires of vaccine and placebo recipients were sequenced from samples collected on day 63 after the first injection. Cohort 1b enrolled around 24 adults aged 18-55 years at a single site in Boston, USA, between 29 July and 7 August 2020. Ad26.COV2.S was a replication-incompetent adenovirus type 26 vector that expressed a prefusion-stabilized SARS-CoV-2 spike protein derived from the original Wuhan strain.

The chain is made from TRBV18 and TRBJ2-7, with no D gene named confidently. The clonotype comes from a person between 18 and 65 years old who received the Ad26.COV2.S COVID-19 vaccine or a placebo. The specimen was peripheral blood, collected in a trial of Ad26.COV2.S vaccine versus placebo. CDR3 loop: CASSPQGIGGTYEQYF. The DNA sequence follows: TGTGCCAGCTCACCACAGGGTATCGGCGGAACCTACGAGCAGTACTTC.